A single sample is the source of the 2 T cell receptor beta chains below, sequenced in a study of T cells in Graves' hyperthyroidism and ophthalmopathy. RNA transcripts served as the template for amplifying TCR beta CDR3 regions. A first-round RT-PCR of the TCR CDR3 used the HTBI primer set. TCRdb recomputed calls from the multiplex PCR reads with MiXCR, one row per CDR3 protein. Of fewer than 900,000 distinct CDR3 sequences listed, roughly a sixth are singletons. Sequencing was carried out using blood. The receptors were sampled from a woman in her 50s with Graves' hyperthyroidism that later progressed to Graves' ophthalmopathy.

This clonotype has more than one count but fewer than ten. V gene TRBV6-1 combines with J gene TRBJ2-5, with TRBD2 matching 8 bases. V shed 5 bases, J shed 2 bases, and the junction held 4 bases outside the gene matches. Per germline, CDR1 MNHNS and CDR2 SASEGT. This CDR3 contains 14 residues. The CDR3, as DNA: TGTGCCAGCAGTACCTTAGCGGGGCAAGAGACCCAGTACTTC. It yields the protein CASSTLAGQETQYF.

Ten or more counts support this clonotype. This rearrangement joins TRBV3-1 to TRBJ1-1, with 7 nucleotides matching TRBD1. This CDR3 has 16 amino acids. The germline CDR1 and CDR2 sequences are LGHDT and YNNKEL (reference sequence). With V trimmed by 6 bases and J by 0 bases, 10 bases remained unmatched. The CDR3 reads CASRSGGGLMNTEAFF. DNA of the CDR3: TGTGCCAGCAGATCAGGGGGGGGGTTGATGAACACTGAAGCTTTCTTT.